This is a list of T cell receptor beta chains from one sample in a study of vaccination effects on CD4 cells after COVID-19. These TCRs are of unknown antigen specificity. TCRdb's table, derived via immunoSEQ multiplex PCR, lists solely in-frame clones and lacks some. The table lists fewer than 40,000 clones, under 75% of them singletons. This specimen consisted of CD4+ T cells from PBMCs cultured with SARS-CoV-2 spike peptides, obtained before COVID-19 vaccination. Receptor source: a human donor who received a COVID-19 vaccine. CDR3s include the opening cysteine and the closing phenylalanine or tryptophan. A D gene is named only where the DNA matches it firmly. Size is omitted from some rows. Given values are once, few, many or a class for expanded clones.

v_call	clone_size	j_call	d_call	cdr3_nt	cdr3_aa
TRBV7-3	-	TRBJ1-1	-	TGTGCCAGCAGCTTAGGGCCTTCGGGGGAAGCTTTCTTT	CASSLGPSGEAFF
TRBV5-4	-	TRBJ2-7	TRBD2	TGTGCCAGCAGCTTGGGCGCGGGAGGGCGACCATACGAGCAGTACTTC	CASSLGAGGRPYEQYF
TRBV9	many	TRBJ2-1	-	TGTGCCAGCAGCCCGCGCCCAGCGTCCTACAATGAGCAGTTCTTC	CASSPRPASYNEQFF
TRBV5-4	-	TRBJ1-2	-	TGTGCCAGCAGCCCCACACTCCCTGACTATGGCTACACCTTC	CASSPTLPDYGYTF
TRBV12-3/TRBV12-4	few	TRBJ1-1	-	TGTGCCAGCAGTTTAGGGGACACTGAAGCTTTCTTT	CASSLGDTEAFF
TRBV19	-	TRBJ2-5	TRBD2	TGTGCCAGTAGTACCGCTAGCGGGGGGCTCCAAGAGACCCAGTACTTC	CASSTASGGLQETQYF
TRBV28	-	TRBJ1-2	TRBD1	TGTGCCAGCAGTTCGGGACAGGGGGCAGCTGGCTACACCTTC	CASSSGQGAAGYTF
TRBV12-3/TRBV12-4	-	TRBJ1-1	-	TGTGCCAGCAGTTTGGCTGCAGGGGTAGCTTTCTTT	CASSLAAGVAFF
TRBV11-1	-	TRBJ2-1	-	TGTGCCAGCAGCTCCGGAACAGGGTACAATGAGCAGTTCTTC	CASSSGTGYNEQFF
TRBV19	-	TRBJ2-5	TRBD2	TGTGCCAGTAGCTCCGGGACTAGTGGTCGAGCAGGCAACTTC	CASSSGTSGRAGNF
TRBV5-4	once	TRBJ1-2	-	TGTGCCAGCAGCTTGGGACAGTGGAACTATGGCTACACCTTC	CASSLGQWNYGYTF
TRBV7-6	-	TRBJ2-3	-	TGTGCCAGCAGCTCCCGCATACTAGGCACAGATACGCAGTATTTT	CASSSRILGTDTQYF
TRBV5-4	-	TRBJ2-3	-	TGTGCCAGCAGCCCCTACGTGGGGGGAACAGATACGCAGTATTTT	CASSPYVGGTDTQYF
TRBV29-1	once	TRBJ1-1	-	TGCAGCGTTGTGGGACAATTGAACACTGAAGCTTTCTTT	CSVVGQLNTEAFF
TRBV27	-	TRBJ1-2	-	TGTGCCAGCAGGGACATCGGACTACCCATATACACCTTC	CASRDIGLPIYTF
TRBV27	-	TRBJ2-3	-	TGTGCCAGCAGCCCCCCCGCGAATGAAACAGATACGCAGTATTTT	CASSPPANETDTQYF
TRBV30	-	TRBJ1-5	TRBD1	TGTGCCTGGAGTCAACAGACAGGGGGCCAGCCCCAGCATTTT	CAWSQQTGGQPQHF
TRBV5-6	-	TRBJ2-5	-	TGTGCCAGCAGCTCACCCCGGGGGGCCGGGGAGACCCAGTACTTC	CASSSPRGAGETQYF
TRBV4-2	-	TRBJ1-5	-	TGTGCCAGCAGCCAAGATGGGAGCAATCAGCCCCAGCATTTT	CASSQDGSNQPQHF
TRBV5-1	-	TRBJ1-2	-	TGCGCCAGCAGCTTGGGTGAAGTCTACACCTTC	CASSLGEVYTF
TRBV11-2	-	TRBJ2-1	-	TGTGCCAGCAGCTTAATTCGAGGGCAAGGTGAGCAGTTCTTC	CASSLIRGQGEQFF
TRBV20-1	many	TRBJ1-2	-	TGCAGTGCCCAGGACAGTCCTGGCTACACCTTC	CSAQDSPGYTF
TRBV6-2/TRBV6-3	-	TRBJ1-2	-	TGTGCCAGCAGTCACGGCTATGGCTACACCTTC	CASSHGYGYTF
TRBV6-2/TRBV6-3	few	TRBJ2-2	-	TGTGCCAGCAGTTACGTTAGGGAGCCCGGGGAGCTGTTTTTT	CASSYVREPGELFF
TRBV6-6	-	TRBJ2-1	-	TGTGCCAGCAGTTACTCTAGGGTCTACAATGAGCAGTTCTTC	CASSYSRVYNEQFF
TRBV7-6	-	TRBJ2-1	TRBD2	TGTGCCAGCACCCTCACGACTAGCGGCCATTACAATGAGCAGTTCTTC	CASTLTTSGHYNEQFF
TRBV5-6	few	TRBJ1-1	TRBD1	TGTGCCAGCAGCTTGGCAGGGACAGCCTCTCCGAACACTGAAGCTTTCTTT	CASSLAGTASPNTEAFF
TRBV28	-	TRBJ2-1	TRBD2	TGTGCCAGCAGTCCGGGACTAGCGGGCGATACCTACAATGAGCAGTTCTTC	CASSPGLAGDTYNEQFF
TRBV5-1	-	TRBJ2-2	TRBD1	TGCGCCAGCGGGACAGGATACACCGGGGAGCTGTTTTTT	CASGTGYTGELFF
TRBV10-3	-	TRBJ1-4	-	TGTGCCATCAGAGTAGGAGAGAATGAAAAACTGTTTTTT	CAIRVGENEKLFF
TRBV5-6	-	TRBJ2-5	TRBD2	TGTGCCAGCAGGCCAGCGGGAACTTTCCAAGAGACCCAGTACTTC	CASRPAGTFQETQYF
TRBV7-9	-	TRBJ2-7	TRBD1	TGTGCCAGCAGCCAGAGACAGGGGATCAACGAGCAGTACTTC	CASSQRQGINEQYF
TRBV19	-	TRBJ2-2	-	TGTGCCAGTAGTAAAGGAAGGGGGGACACCGGGGAGCTGTTTTTT	CASSKGRGDTGELFF
TRBV5-1	-	TRBJ2-7	-	TGCGCCAGCAGCTTAAGTACGGGCTCCTACGAGCAGTACTTC	CASSLSTGSYEQYF
TRBV6-1	-	TRBJ2-6	TRBD2	TGTGCCAGCAGTGAAGAGCTGGGAGGACTAGCGGGAGTATCAAGAGGGGCCAACGTCCTGACTTTC	CASSEELGGLAGVSRGANVLTF
TRBV28	-	TRBJ1-3	-	TGTGCCAGCAGTCGCGCAGGGTCTGGAAACACCATATATTTT	CASSRAGSGNTIYF
TRBV28	-	TRBJ1-5	-	TGTGCCAGCACAGGGGCAGGCCAGCCCCAGCATTTT	CASTGAGQPQHF
TRBV11-2	-	TRBJ1-1	-	TGTGCCAGCAGCTTAACCCCGGGGGGGAACACTGAAGCTTTCTTT	CASSLTPGGNTEAFF
TRBV11-2	few	TRBJ2-1	TRBD2	TGTGCCAGCAGCACTATATGGCTAGCGGGAGGGGTTGAGCAGTTCTTC	CASSTIWLAGGVEQFF
TRBV27	-	TRBJ1-1	-	TGTGCCAGCAGTTTAAGTCCGGCCCCGGGCACTGAAGCTTTCTTT	CASSLSPAPGTEAFF
TRBV7-2	-	TRBJ1-5	-	TGTGCCAGCAGCAGGACAGTTTATCAGCCCCAGCATTTT	CASSRTVYQPQHF
TRBV30	-	TRBJ1-3	-	TGTGCCTGGAAGGAGGGCCGACCTGGAAACACCATATATTTT	CAWKEGRPGNTIYF
TRBV30	once	TRBJ1-4	TRBD1	TGTGCCTGGAAGGGACAGGGAGATGAAAAACTGTTTTTT	CAWKGQGDEKLFF
TRBV19	-	TRBJ2-1	-	TGTGCCAGTAGACCCCCGGGAGCCTACAATGAGCAGTTCTTC	CASRPPGAYNEQFF
TRBV7-2	few	TRBJ2-7	-	TGTGCCAGCAGCTTATCCTCCGGGACCTCCTACGAGCAGTACTTC	CASSLSSGTSYEQYF
TRBV5-1	-	TRBJ2-5	-	TGCGCCAGCAGCTTGGCTCAGGCGGCACAAGAGACCCAGTACTTC	CASSLAQAAQETQYF
TRBV18	-	TRBJ1-5	-	TGTGCCAGCTCACCGTCTACGGGGGGCAATCAGCCCCAGCATTTT	CASSPSTGGNQPQHF
TRBV7-8	-	TRBJ2-5	-	TGTGCCAGCAGCTCGTGGGGGGGCGCCCAAGAGACCCAGTACTTC	CASSSWGGAQETQYF
TRBV28	-	TRBJ1-6	TRBD1	TGTGCCAGCCTTTCGACAGGGGAGGGGAATTCACCCCTCCACTTT	CASLSTGEGNSPLHF
TRBV5-4	-	TRBJ2-5	-	TGTGCCAGCAGCTTGGACAGTGAGGAGACCCAGTACTTC	CASSLDSEETQYF
TRBV19	-	TRBJ2-3	-	TGTGCCAGTAGTATAGATAGAATAGATACGCAGTATTTT	CASSIDRIDTQYF